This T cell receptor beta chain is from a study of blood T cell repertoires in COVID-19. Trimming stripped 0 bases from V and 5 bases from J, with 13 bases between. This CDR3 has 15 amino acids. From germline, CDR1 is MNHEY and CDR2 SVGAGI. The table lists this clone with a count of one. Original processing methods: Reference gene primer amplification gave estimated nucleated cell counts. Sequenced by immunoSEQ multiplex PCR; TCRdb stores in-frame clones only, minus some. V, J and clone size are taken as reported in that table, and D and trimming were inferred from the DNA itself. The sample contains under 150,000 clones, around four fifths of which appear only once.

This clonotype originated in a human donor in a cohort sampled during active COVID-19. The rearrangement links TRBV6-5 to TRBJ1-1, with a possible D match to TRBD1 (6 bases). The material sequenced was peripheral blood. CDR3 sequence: CASSYSLQGRTEAFF. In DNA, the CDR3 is TGTGCCAGCAGTTACTCATTACAGGGAAGGACTGAAGCTTTCTTT.